This T cell receptor beta chain was sequenced during a study of response to subunit inactivated influenza vaccine (dated by TCRdb to the late 2010s). In the study overall: To follow how T cells responded to a trivalent subunit inactivated influenza vaccine, the researchers relied on deep quantitative profiling of the T cell receptor repertoire.

V was cut back by 6 bases and J by 4 bases, leaving a gap of 24 bases between them. Including the terminal cysteine and phenylalanine, the CDR3 comprises 18 residues. The kept DNA is CDR3 alone, 54 bases in frame from the first base. For CDR1 and CDR2, the germline V gene lists MDHEN and SYDVKM. As to this clonotype: The antigen this receptor binds is unknown. A much larger clone differs from this one at a single base, so this may be a read error.

General conclusions and limits of the study: The authors proposed that each seasonal influenza vaccination may bring in only a limited number of new T cells.

Preparation of the library involved RT-PCR. Sequenced using an Illumina HiSeq 2500. In-frame beta chains were kept once TCRdb had trimmed the public reads at Q25 with fastp and called clones with MiXCR. All rows with the same CDR3 protein become a single entry with the most common DNA and genes. The sample records over 150,000 distinct CDR3 sequences, around 11% of which are singletons. The ten largest clones add up to roughly 36% of the sample. This receptor chain uses TRBV28 and TRBJ1-4; no D gene is confidently identified. This clonotype was sampled from a man aged 45-69 years who received an inactivated influenza vaccine. Donor details come from another sample of the same person, matched by shared clones. The sequenced sample was CD8+ T cells sorted from PBMCs, obtained roughly 24 months after vaccination. The CDR3: CASRADGEMGWYNEKLFF. The sequenced DNA: TGTGCCAGCAGAGCGGATGGGGAGATGGGATGGTATAATGAAAAACTGTTTTTT.